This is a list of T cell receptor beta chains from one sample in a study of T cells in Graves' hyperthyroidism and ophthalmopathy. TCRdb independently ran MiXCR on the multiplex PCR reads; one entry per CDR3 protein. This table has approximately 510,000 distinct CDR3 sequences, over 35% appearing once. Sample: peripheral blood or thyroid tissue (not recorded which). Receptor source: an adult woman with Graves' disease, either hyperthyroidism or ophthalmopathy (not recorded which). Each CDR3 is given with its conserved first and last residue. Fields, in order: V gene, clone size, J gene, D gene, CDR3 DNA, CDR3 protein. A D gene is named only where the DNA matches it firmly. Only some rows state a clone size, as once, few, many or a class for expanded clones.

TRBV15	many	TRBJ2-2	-	TGTGCCACCAGCAGAGTGGCGGGGCCCTCGAGGACCGGGGAGCTGTTTTTT	CATSRVAGPSRTGELFF
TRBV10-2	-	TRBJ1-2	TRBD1	TGCGCCACGAGAACATCCGGGACAGAGAACTATGGCTACACCTTC	CATRTSGTENYGYTF
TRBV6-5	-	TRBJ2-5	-	TGTGCCAGCAGTTACCAGGGGGAGACCCAGTACTTC	CASSYQGETQYF
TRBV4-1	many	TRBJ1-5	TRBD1	TGCGCCAGCAGCCAACGGACAGGGGATAGCAATCAGCCCCAGCATTTT	CASSQRTGDSNQPQHF
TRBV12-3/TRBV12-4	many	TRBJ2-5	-	TGTGCCAGCAGTTTGTCGTTGGGGGGCGCGGAGACCCAGTACTTC	CASSLSLGGAETQYF
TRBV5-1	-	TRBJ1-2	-	TGTGCCAGCAGCCAGGCACAGGCAAGCGGCTACACCTTC	CASSQAQASGYTF
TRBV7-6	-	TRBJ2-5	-	TGTGCCAGCAGCGGGCGGGTTAGACTAGTTCAAGAGACCCAGTACTTC	CASSGRVRLVQETQYF
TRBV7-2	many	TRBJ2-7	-	TGTGCCAGCAGATGGGGCCAGGAGCAGTACTTC	CASRWGQEQYF
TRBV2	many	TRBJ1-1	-	TGTGCCAGCAGTTCAGGGGTGTTCGGCACTGAAGCTTTCTTT	CASSSGVFGTEAFF
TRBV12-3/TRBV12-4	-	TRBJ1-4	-	TGTGCCAACGTACCCCGTGCCTTGAGAGGGGATGAAAAACTGTTTTTT	CANVPRALRGDEKLFF
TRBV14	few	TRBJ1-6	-	TGTGCCAGCAGCCAGGGGGGACAAAATTCACCCCTCCACTTT	CASSQGGQNSPLHF
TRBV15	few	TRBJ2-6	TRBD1	TGTGCCACCAGCAGAGTAGGGGGCTTTTCTGGGGCCAACGTCCTGACTTTC	CATSRVGGFSGANVLTF
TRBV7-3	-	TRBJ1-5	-	TGTGCCAGCACCCCGGACGGGGACGATCAGCCCCAGCATTTT	CASTPDGDDQPQHF
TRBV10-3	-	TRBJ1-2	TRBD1	TGTGCCATCAGGGGAGGACAGGTTGTTCGTGGCTACACCTTC	CAIRGGQVVRGYTF
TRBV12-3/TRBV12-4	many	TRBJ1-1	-	TGTGCCAGCAGGCACACTAACACTGAAGCTTTCTTT	CASRHTNTEAFF
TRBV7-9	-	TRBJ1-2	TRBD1	TGTGCCAGCAGCTTTGGACAGGAACTTAACTATGGCTACACCTTC	CASSFGQELNYGYTF
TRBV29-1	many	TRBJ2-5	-	TGCAGCGGGCGGCGCTATCAAGAGACCCAGTACTTC	CSGRRYQETQYF
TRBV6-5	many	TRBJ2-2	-	TGTGCCAGCGGGAGGAACACCGGGGAGCTGTTTTTT	CASGRNTGELFF
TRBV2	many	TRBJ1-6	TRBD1	TGTGCCAGCAGAGACAGGGGTGAATCACCCCTCCACTTT	CASRDRGESPLHF
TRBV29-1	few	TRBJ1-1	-	TGCAGCGTTGAAAGGCAGGTGTACACTGAAGCTTTCTTT	CSVERQVYTEAFF
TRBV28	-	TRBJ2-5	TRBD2	TGTGCCAGCAGTTTACGGCGGGAGGGCCAAGAGGAGACCCAGTACTTC	CASSLRREGQEETQYF
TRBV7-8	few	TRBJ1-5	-	TGTGCCAGCAGTGTGACCCCGGGACAGCCCCAGCATTTT	CASSVTPGQPQHF
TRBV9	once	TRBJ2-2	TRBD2	TGCGCCAGCAGCTGGACTAGCGGGAATACGAACACCGGGGAGCTGTTTTTT	CASSWTSGNTNTGELFF
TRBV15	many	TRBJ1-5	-	TGTGCCACCAGCACGGACAGCAATCAGCCCCAGCATTTT	CATSTDSNQPQHF